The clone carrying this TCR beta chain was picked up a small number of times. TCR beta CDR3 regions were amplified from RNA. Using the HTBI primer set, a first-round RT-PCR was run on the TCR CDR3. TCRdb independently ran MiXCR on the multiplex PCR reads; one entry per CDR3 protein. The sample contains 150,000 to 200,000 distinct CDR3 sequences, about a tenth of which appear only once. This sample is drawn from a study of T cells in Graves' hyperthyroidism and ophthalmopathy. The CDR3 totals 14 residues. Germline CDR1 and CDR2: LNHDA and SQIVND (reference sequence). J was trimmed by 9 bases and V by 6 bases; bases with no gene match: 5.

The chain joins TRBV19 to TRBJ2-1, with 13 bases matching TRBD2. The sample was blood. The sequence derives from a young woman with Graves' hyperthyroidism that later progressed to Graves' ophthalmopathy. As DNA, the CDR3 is TGTGCCAGTAGACTAGCGGGGGGGCAGGGTGAGCAGTTCTTC. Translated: CASRLAGGQGEQFF.